This passage covers 10 T cell receptor beta chains from one sample sequenced in a study of blood T cell repertoires in COVID-19 (dated by TCRdb to 2018 to 2021). The library was prepared using the immunoSEQ multiplex PCR assay. Imported from immuneACCESS, the table was reduced by TCRdb to in-frame sequences with V and J called. These copies leave out some clones; in studies compared against another copy, an unresolved V gene accounts for under half, and the cause of the remainder is not known. The sample includes more than 95,000 clones, with roughly 82% observed a single time. 15% to 20% of the sample rests with the top ten. The sample consisted of peripheral blood. The receptor set was obtained from a man older than 75 with acute or convalescent COVID-19.

This clone has a single count. The V call is TRBV2, the J call TRBJ2-3; D might be TRBD2 (6 bases). The germline V gene has CDR1 SNHLY and CDR2 FYNNEI. CDR3 size: 16 residues. The germline V and J ends were trimmed by 5 bases and 5 bases, with 20 bases remaining between them. As DNA, the CDR3 is TGTGCCAGCAGTATACCGGGGCCGTCGGGACTAGATACGCAGTATTTT. This translates into CASSIPGPSGLDTQYF.

The chain has TRBV6-4 and TRBJ2-3; weak D call: TRBD2 (7 bases). The germline CDR1 and CDR2 sequences are MRHNA and SNTAGT. V lost 2 bases and J 5 bases, leaving 8 bases between the germline ends. The CDR3 has 13 amino acids. The CDR3 sequence is CASSDRGGDTQYF. The CDR3 nucleotides read TGTGCCAGCAGTGACAGGGGGGGAGATACGCAGTATTTT.

The genes are TRBV6-2 or TRBV6-3 and TRBJ2-1; a possible D gene is TRBD2 (7 bases). The V gene's germline CDR1 is MNHEY and CDR2 SVGEGT. The CDR3 contains 15 residues. Between the trimmed V and J ends, which lost 6 bases and 10 bases, there was a span of 22 bases. The CDR3 here is CASSHGGTGAREQFF. The CDR3 nucleotides are TGTGCCAGCAGCCACGGGGGGACGGGGGCTAGGGAGCAGTTCTTC.

V and J are TRBV19 and TRBJ2-2; D is unclear. In germline, CDR1 is LNHDA, CDR2 SQIVND (reference sequence). CDR3 length: 14 residues. V dropped 6 bases and J dropped 4 bases, with 12 bases sitting between them. The CDR3 is CASREFIGTGELFF. For the CDR3, the DNA is TGTGCCAGTAGAGAGTTCATTGGCACCGGGGAGCTGTTTTTT.

The chain is built from TRBV7-2 and TRBJ2-4; 7 nucleotides line up with TRBD1. CDR3 length equals 16 residues. The germline CDR1 and CDR2 sequences are SGHTA and FQGNSA. V shed 1 base, J shed 0 bases, and the junction held 3 bases outside the gene matches. This CDR3 reads CASSLVPGGAKNIQYF. CDR3 nucleotides: TGTGCCAGCAGCTTAGTCCCAGGGGGAGCCAAAAACATTCAGTACTTC. The entire variable domain, with the rest obtained from reference TRBV7-2 and TRBJ2-4, is as follows: GAGVSQSPSNKVTEKGKDVELRCDPISGHTALYWYRQSLGQGLEFLIYFQGNSAPDKSGLPSDRFSAERTGGSVSTLTIQRTQQEDSAVYLCASSLVPGGAKNIQYFGAGTRLSVL.

The genes are TRBV7-8 and TRBJ2-2, with 7 bases lining up with TRBD1. The CDR3 extends over 15 amino acids. Losses at the gene ends were 4 bases for V and 2 bases for J; bases not matched to a gene: 4. The germline CDR1 and CDR2 sequences are SGHVS and FQNEAQ. Here the CDR3 DNA reads TGTGCCAGCAGCTACCGGGACAGCAACACCGGGGAGCTGTTTTTT. It is translated as CASSYRDSNTGELFF.

The chain is built from TRBV29-1 and TRBJ1-3, with D possibly matching TRBD1 (6 bases). The V end was cut by 5 bases, the J end by 5 bases, with 16 bases between. The CDR3 runs to 14 residues. Germline V CDR1 and CDR2: SQVTM, ANQGSEA. CDR3 sequence reads: CSVLTGTRRNTIYF. CDR3 DNA: TGCAGCGTTCTTACCGGGACAAGGCGAAACACCATATATTTT.

The chain links TRBV6-5 to TRBJ1-1; 9 bases are a match to TRBD1. Trimming removed 6 bases from V and 6 bases from J; junction bases left unmatched: 5. Germline lookup yields CDR1 MNHEY and CDR2 SVGAGI. CDR3 length: 13 amino acids. The CDR3 region has the DNA TGTGCCAGCAGCAGGGACAGGGATTCTGAAGCTTTCTTT. Amino acids: CASSRDRDSEAFF.

This chain uses TRBV10-3 with TRBJ1-2, with D unclear. Looked up from germline, CDR1 is ENHRY and CDR2 is SYGVKD. V was pared by 0 bases and J by 8 bases, with 10 bases between. This CDR3 has 13 amino acids. CDR3 bases: TGTGCCATCAGTGAGTCCGTTGATCGGGGCTACACCTTC. It encodes CAISESVDRGYTF.

This chain connects TRBV27 to TRBJ1-6, with a weak D call TRBD1 (5 bases). Germline-derived CDR1 and CDR2 are MNHEY and SMNVEV (reference sequence). The V end was cut by 1 base, the J end by 0 bases, with 10 bases between. This CDR3 has 17 residues. The CDR3 loop reads CASSLFGGSSYNSPLHF. CDR3 nucleotides: TGTGCCAGCAGTTTATTTGGGGGGAGCTCCTATAATTCACCCCTCCACTTT.